This T cell receptor (beta chain) was captured by sequencing in a study of CD4 T cells in relation to SARS-CoV-2 and coronaviruses. Generated by immunoSEQ multiplex PCR, the TCRdb table keeps only in-frame clones and is missing some. In the table there are about 12,000 clones, more than 55% of which are singletons. Note on this clone: Its target is not known.

Trimming cost V 6 bases and J 2 bases, with 13 bases left between them. The germline CDR1 and CDR2 sequences are LGHDT and YNNKEL (reference sequence). The CDR3 length is 14 residues. Unexposed donor CD4+ T cells date from about 2011-2019, before the COVID-19 pandemic. CD4+ T cells were isolated from the cells after 10 days of culture. Cells permitting, SARS-CoV-2 S/N and four cold-coronavirus spikes were tested on unexposed-donor CD4+ T cells. On days 3 and 7, cultures got half fresh IL-2 medium. The chain carries TRBV3-1 (or the pseudogene TRBV3-2) and TRBJ2-5; D is perhaps TRBD1 (6 bases). This TCR was recovered from a human donor in good health. The source material was CD4+ T cells from PBMCs, cultured in vitro. The CDR3 DNA follows: TGTGCCAGCAGTCGCGGACAGACTCAAGAGACCCAGTACTTC. Amino acid sequence: CASSRGQTQETQYF.